This TCR beta chain was recovered during a study of long-term antiretroviral therapy in people with HIV. Notes on the study in general: Repertoires with HIV possessed tighter CDR3 length spans than those of controls. Following ART, diversity rose but still fell short of transplant donor controls.

CDR1 and CDR2 (germline): MNHEY, SVGAGI. The CDR3 sequence is 12 residues long. The V end lost 5 bases, the J end lost 7 bases, and 10 bases lay between the germline ends. This clone was detected a few times. Its target is not known. Runs used v3.0 of the immunoSEQ assay and were done at survey level. Produced via immunoSEQ multiplex PCR; TCRdb's table is partial and in-frame only. Here the sample spans fewer than 35,000 clones, 65% to 90% being singletons. V gene TRBV6-5 combines with J gene TRBJ2-3; perhaps TRBD1 as D (5 bases). Sequences were derived from unsorted PBMCs, sampled around 3.3 years after starting antiretroviral therapy. The clonotype comes from a man between 18 and 29 years old with HIV. CDR3 protein: CASSRDRNTQYF. The CDR3 DNA reads TGTGCCAGCAGTCGAGACAGAAATACGCAGTATTTT.